This T cell receptor (beta chain) was documented in a study of cytomegalovirus exposure and HLA in healthy donors. Study-level results: Cytomegalovirus-associated status was assigned to about 150 TCR beta chains. As confirmed in vitro, a few CMV-associated chains were specific for CMV antigens. For presence/absence analyses, sequencing depth was assumed to be roughly uniform across donors. Immune exposure information comprised only CMV serostatus.

It was with 60 Vbeta and 13 Jbeta primers that the PCR ran. The repertoire was sequenced with immunoSEQ multiplex PCR; TCRdb's copy has only in-frame clones and lacks some. Among approximately 210,000 clones listed, around 86% were seen once. With regard to this clone: Antigen specificity is unknown.

This CDR3 is 14 amino acids long. V dropped 5 bases and J dropped 8 bases, with 18 bases sitting between them. CDR1 SGHAT and CDR2 FQNNGV come from the germline V gene. The V and J genes are TRBV11-2 and TRBJ1-1, with D possibly TRBD1 on 6 matching bases. This TCR was recovered from a young man in good health and CMV-seronegative. Sequencing input: PBMCs. The CDR3 loop reads CASSAVTVQGEAFF. CDR3 DNA: TGTGCCAGCAGCGCGGTAACCGTACAGGGAGAAGCTTTCTTT.